The subject of this entry is one TCR beta chain. The sample is drawn from a study of blood T cell repertoires in COVID-19. Background on the study: Acute and convalescent COVID-19 specimens originated in the United States, Italy and Spain. PBMCs, B-cell-depleted T cells, or T cells provided the cDNA or gDNA that made up the material.

Only in-frame clones appear in the TCRdb table, and some are missing; sequencing was by immunoSEQ multiplex PCR. The sample holds roughly 250,000 clones, 80% to 90% seen once. Residents of under 25 US areas, aged roughly 18 to 90 years, made up the participants. Two negative PCRs, clearance, or symptom resolution characterized the recovered Cohort 3 donors. The CDR3 runs to 17 residues. Trimming took off 3 bases at V and 7 bases at J, with 25 bases between the two ends. The V gene's germline CDR1 is SGDLS and CDR2 YYNGEE. The sample consisted of PBMCs or T cells enriched from blood (not recorded which). This chain connects TRBV9 to TRBJ1-2; perhaps TRBD1 as D (6 bases). This TCR was recovered from a young woman who had recovered from COVID-19. The CDR3 is CASSEYSGPGEVLGYTF. The CDR3 DNA is TGTGCCAGCAGCGAGTACTCAGGCCCAGGGGAAGTGCTTGGCTACACCTTC.